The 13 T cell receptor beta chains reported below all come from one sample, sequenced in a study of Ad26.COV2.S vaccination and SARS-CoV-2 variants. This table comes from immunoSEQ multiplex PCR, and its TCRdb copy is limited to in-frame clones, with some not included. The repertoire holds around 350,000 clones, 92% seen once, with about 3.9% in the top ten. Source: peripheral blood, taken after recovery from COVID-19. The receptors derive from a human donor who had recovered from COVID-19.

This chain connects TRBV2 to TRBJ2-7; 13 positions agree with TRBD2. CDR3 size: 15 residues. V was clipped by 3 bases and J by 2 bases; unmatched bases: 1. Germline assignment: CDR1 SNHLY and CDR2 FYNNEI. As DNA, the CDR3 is TGTGCCAGCAGTGAGACTAGCGGGGGGCCCTACGAGCAGTACTTC. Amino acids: CASSETSGGPYEQYF. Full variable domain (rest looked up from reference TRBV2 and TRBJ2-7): EPEVTQTPSHQVTQMGQEVILRCVPISNHLYFYWYRQILGQKVEFLVSFYNNEISEKSEIFDDQFSVERPDGSNFTLKIRSTKLEDSAMYFCASSETSGGPYEQYFGPGTRLTVT.

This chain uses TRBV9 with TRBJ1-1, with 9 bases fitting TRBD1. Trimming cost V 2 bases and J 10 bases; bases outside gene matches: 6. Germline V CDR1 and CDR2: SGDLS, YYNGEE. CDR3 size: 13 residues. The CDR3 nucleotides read TGTGCCAGCAGCGTGGGGACAGGGAAAAGAGCTTTCTTT. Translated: CASSVGTGKRAFF. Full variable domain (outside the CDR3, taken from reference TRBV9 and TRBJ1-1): DSGVTQTPKHLITATGQRVTLRCSPRSGDLSVYWYQQSLDQGLQFLIQYYNGEERAKGNILERFSAQQFPDLHSELNLSSLELGDSALYFCASSVGTGKRAFFGQGTRLTVV.

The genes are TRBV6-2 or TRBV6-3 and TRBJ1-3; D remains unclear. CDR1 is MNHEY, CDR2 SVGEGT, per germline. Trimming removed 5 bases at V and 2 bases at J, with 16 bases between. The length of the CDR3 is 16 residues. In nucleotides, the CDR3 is TGTGCCAGCAGTCCGGACTTCTCCCAAGCTGGAAACACCATATATTTT. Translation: CASSPDFSQAGNTIYF.

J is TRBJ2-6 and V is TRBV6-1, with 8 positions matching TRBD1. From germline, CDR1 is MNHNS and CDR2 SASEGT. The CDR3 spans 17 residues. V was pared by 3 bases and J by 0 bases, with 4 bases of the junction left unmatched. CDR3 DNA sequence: TGTGCCAGCAGTGACGGGACAGGATCCTCTGGGGCCAACGTCCTGACTTTC. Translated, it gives CASSDGTGSSGANVLTF.

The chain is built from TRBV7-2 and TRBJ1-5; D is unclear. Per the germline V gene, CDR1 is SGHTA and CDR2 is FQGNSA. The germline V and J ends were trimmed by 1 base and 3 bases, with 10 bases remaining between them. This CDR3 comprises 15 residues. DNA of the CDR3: TGTGCCAGCAGCTTAGTGGCGGGTTCCAATCAGCCCCAGCATTTT. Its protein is CASSLVAGSNQPQHF.

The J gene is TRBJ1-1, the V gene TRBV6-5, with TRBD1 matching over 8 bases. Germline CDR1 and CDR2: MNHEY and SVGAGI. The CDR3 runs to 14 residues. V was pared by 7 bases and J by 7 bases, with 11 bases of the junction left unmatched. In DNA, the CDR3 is TGTGCCAGCAAAACGGACAGGGACTATGATGAAGCTTTCTTT. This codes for CASKTDRDYDEAFF.

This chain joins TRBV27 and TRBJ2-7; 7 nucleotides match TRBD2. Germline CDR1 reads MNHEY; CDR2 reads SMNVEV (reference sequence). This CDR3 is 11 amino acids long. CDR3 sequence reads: CTSGGSYEQYF. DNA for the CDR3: TGTACCTCCGGGGGGAGCTACGAGCAGTACTTC.

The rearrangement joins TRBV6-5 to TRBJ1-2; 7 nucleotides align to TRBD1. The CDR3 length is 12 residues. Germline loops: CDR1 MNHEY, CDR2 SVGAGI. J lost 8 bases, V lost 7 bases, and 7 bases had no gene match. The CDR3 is CASNNRGGGYTF. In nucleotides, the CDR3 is TGTGCCAGCAACAACAGGGGAGGAGGCTACACCTTC.

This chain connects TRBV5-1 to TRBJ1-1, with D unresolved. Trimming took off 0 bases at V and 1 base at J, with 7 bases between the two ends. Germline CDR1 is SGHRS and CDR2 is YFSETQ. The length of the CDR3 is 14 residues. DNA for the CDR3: TGCGCCAGCAGCTTGGCAACCCCGAACACTGAAGCTTTCTTT. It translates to CASSLATPNTEAFF. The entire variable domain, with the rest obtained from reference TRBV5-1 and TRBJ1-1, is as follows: KAGVTQTPRYLIKTRGQQVTLSCSPISGHRSVSWYQQTPGQGLQFLFEYFSETQRNKGNFPGRFSGRQFSNSRSEMNVSTLELGDSALYLCASSLATPNTEAFFGQGTRLTVV.

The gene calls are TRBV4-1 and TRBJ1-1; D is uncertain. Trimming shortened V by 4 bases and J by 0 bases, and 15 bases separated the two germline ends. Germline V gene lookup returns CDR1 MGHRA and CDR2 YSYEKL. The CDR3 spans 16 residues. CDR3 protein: CASSRFGGALNTEAFF. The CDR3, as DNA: TGCGCCAGCAGCCGCTTCGGAGGAGCCTTGAACACTGAAGCTTTCTTT.

CDR3 protein: CASSRGTRVGSEQFF. CDR3 bases: TGTGCCAGCAGCCGCGGGACTAGGGTGGGTAGTGAGCAGTTCTTC. The chain joins TRBV13 to TRBJ2-1; 8 bases align to TRBD2. Germline CDR1 reads PRHDT; CDR2 reads FYEKMQ (reference sequence). The J segment lost 9 bases and the V segment lost 5 bases, leaving 12 bases of the junction unmatched. The CDR3 consists of 15 residues.

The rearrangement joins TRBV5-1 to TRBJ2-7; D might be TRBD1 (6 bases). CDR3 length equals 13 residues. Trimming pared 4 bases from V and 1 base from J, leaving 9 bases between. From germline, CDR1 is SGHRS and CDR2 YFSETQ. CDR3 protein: CASSGDNSYEQYF. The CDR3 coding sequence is TGCGCCAGCAGCGGGGACAATTCCTACGAGCAGTACTTC.

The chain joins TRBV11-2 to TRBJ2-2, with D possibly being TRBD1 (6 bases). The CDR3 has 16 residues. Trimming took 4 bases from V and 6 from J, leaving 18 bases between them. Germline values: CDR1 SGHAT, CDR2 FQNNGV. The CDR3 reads CASSSPGQLRAGELFF. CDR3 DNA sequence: TGTGCCAGCAGCTCTCCGGGACAACTGCGGGCCGGGGAGCTGTTTTTT.